The 17 T cell receptor beta chains presented below share a single source sample, sequenced in a study of blood T cell repertoires in COVID-19. Repertoires were generated with immunoSEQ multiplex PCR, while TCRdb's copy carries only in-frame clones and drops some. The sample includes approximately 300,000 clones, more than 85% of them seen just once. Sequencing was done on a sample of PBMCs or T cells enriched from blood (not recorded which). Receptors originate from a woman aged 25-40 years who had recovered from COVID-19.

This sequence joins TRBV28 and TRBJ1-5; unclear D gene. Per the germline V gene, CDR1 is MDHEN and CDR2 is SYDVKM. The length of the CDR3 is 13 residues. The V and J ends lost 8 bases and 1 base respectively, with 9 bases between them. Here the CDR3 reads CASRSKSNQPQHF. CDR3 coding DNA: TGTGCCAGCCGCTCTAAAAGCAATCAGCCCCAGCATTTT.

V gene TRBV5-4 combines with J gene TRBJ2-7, with D possibly TRBD1 on 7 matching bases. Germline V gene lookup returns CDR1 SGHNT and CDR2 YYREEE (reference sequence). The CDR3 extends over 15 amino acids. V lost 3 bases to trimming and J lost 0 bases, with 13 bases between them. CDR3 protein: CASSYGGQSSYEQYF. The CDR3 DNA follows: TGTGCCAGCAGCTACGGGGGACAGAGCTCCTACGAGCAGTACTTC.

This clone was recorded once. The chain couples TRBV7-2 to TRBJ1-2; D possibly corresponds to TRBD1 (6 bases). This CDR3 has 14 amino acids. Germline V gives CDR1 SGHTA, CDR2 FQGNSA. V dropped 4 bases and J dropped 6 bases, with 15 bases sitting between them. In nucleotides, the CDR3 is TGTGCCAGCAGCTCAGAACAGGGAAGGGATGGCTACACCTTC. Its translation: CASSSEQGRDGYTF.

The rearrangement joins TRBV10-3 to TRBJ2-5, with 12 bases fitting TRBD2. This CDR3 has 14 amino acids. The germline V gene encodes CDR1 ENHRY and CDR2 SYGVKD. The ends lost 10 bases at V and 5 bases at J; junction bases unmatched: 8. The CDR3 DNA sequence: TGTGCCAGGGGTCTAGCGGGAGGGAGGGAGACCCAGTACTTC. It codes for CARGLAGGRETQYF.

The chain is built from TRBV28 and TRBJ1-1; no reliable D call. The CDR3 has 16 amino acids. The V gene lost 4 bases and the J gene lost 6 bases, with 21 bases spanning the gap. Germline assignment: CDR1 MDHEN and CDR2 SYDVKM. The CDR3 DNA is TGTGCCAGCAGTTCCCCCCTGGGGTTGGGGAGCCCTGAAGCTTTCTTT. Translating it yields CASSSPLGLGSPEAFF. Complete variable domain (other parts from reference TRBV28 and TRBJ1-1): DVKVTQSSRYLVKRTGEKVFLECVQDMDHENMFWYRQDPGLGLRLIYFSYDVKMKEKGDIPEGYSVSREKKERFSLILESASTNQTSMYLCASSSPLGLGSPEAFFGQGTRLTVV.

Only a few counts were recorded for this clone. CDR3 sequence reads: CASSQGGNQPQHF. In DNA form, the CDR3 reads TGTGCCAGCTCACAGGGGGGCAATCAGCCCCAGCATTTT. V gene TRBV18 combines with J gene TRBJ1-5; possible D gene TRBD1, 6 bases. Germline V gene data show CDR1 as KGHSH and CDR2 as LQKENI. This CDR3 region has 13 residues. V was pared by 4 bases and J by 2 bases, with 6 bases between.

This clone showed up just once. The chain has TRBV19 and TRBJ1-1; a possible D gene is TRBD1 (6 bases). CDR1 and CDR2 (germline): LNHDA, SQIVND (reference sequence). CDR3 length: 12 amino acids. V lost 1 base, J lost 10 bases, and 10 bases lay in between. This CDR3 reads CASSIGAGVAFF. The DNA of the CDR3 is TGTGCCAGTAGTATAGGGGCAGGGGTAGCTTTCTTT.

The genes are TRBV7-9 and TRBJ1-1; D may be TRBD1 (5 bases). V was clipped by 2 bases and J by 1 base, with 11 bases between them. From germline, CDR1 is SEHNR and CDR2 FQNEAQ (reference sequence). CDR3 length equals 15 residues. The CDR3 nucleotides read TGTGCCAGCAGCTTAAGTAGGCAGGGGAACACTGAAGCTTTCTTT. Its protein product is CASSLSRQGNTEAFF.

This clone has only one observation. The chain has TRBV7-9 and TRBJ2-1; 13 nucleotides line up with TRBD2. The CDR3 length is 13 residues. V dropped 3 bases and J dropped 11; count of bases not matched to a gene: 1. CDR1 and CDR2 from the germline V gene are SEHNR and FQNEAQ (reference sequence). The CDR3 region has the DNA TGTGCCAGCAGCTTGGGACTAGCGGGGCAGCAGTTCTTC. It codes for CASSLGLAGQQFF.

V is TRBV3-1 (or the pseudogene TRBV3-2) and J is TRBJ2-7, with D perhaps TRBD2 (5 bases). Looked up from germline, CDR1 is LGHDT and CDR2 is YNNKEL (reference sequence). There are 15 residues in the CDR3. Trimming left V 5 bases short and J 1 base short, with 15 bases between. CDR3 in amino acids: CASSFGPSGSYEQYF. In DNA form, the CDR3 reads TGTGCCAGCAGCTTCGGTCCCTCGGGGTCCTACGAGCAGTACTTC.

The V call is TRBV3-1 (or the pseudogene TRBV3-2), the J call TRBJ2-1, with D possibly being TRBD2 (7 bases). V lost 0 bases, J lost 11 bases, and 20 bases lay in between. The CDR3 is 16 residues long. The germline gives CDR1 LGHDT, CDR2 YNNKEL (reference sequence). The CDR3 protein is CASSQERLTGRVKQFF. CDR3 in DNA: TGTGCCAGCAGCCAAGAACGCCTAACAGGGAGGGTTAAGCAGTTCTTC.

The chain combines TRBV6-2 or TRBV6-3 with TRBJ1-2; 7 bases fit TRBD1. The V gene's germline CDR1 is MNHEY and CDR2 SVGEGT. CDR3 length: 13 amino acids. V gave up 7 bases and J gave up 6 bases; unmatched junction bases: 8. For the CDR3, the DNA is TGTGCCAGCACCCCGGACAGGTTCGATGGCTACACCTTC. Translating gives CASTPDRFDGYTF.

The V gene is TRBV29-1, the J gene TRBJ1-2; 8 bases agree with TRBD1. V lost 3 bases, J lost 6 bases, and 12 bases stayed unmatched. CDR3 length equals 15 residues. CDR1 is SQVTM and CDR2 is ANQGSEA in the germline V gene. The CDR3 region has the DNA TGCAGCGTTGACAGCCTGGACAGGGCCGGGCATGGCTACACCTTC. Translation gives CSVDSLDRAGHGYTF.

This rearrangement joins TRBV29-1 to TRBJ1-1, with a weak D call TRBD1 (6 bases). There are 13 residues in the CDR3. From germline, CDR1 is SQVTM and CDR2 ANQGSEA. V was pared by 6 bases and J by 0 bases, with 11 bases between. The CDR3 reads CSVEGQLNTEAFF. For the CDR3, the DNA is TGCAGCGTCGAGGGACAACTGAACACTGAAGCTTTCTTT. Filled out from reference TRBV29-1 and TRBJ1-1, the complete variable domain reads SAVISQKPSRDICQRGTSLTIQCQVDSQVTMMFWYRQQPGQSLTLIATANQGSEATYESGFVIDKFPISRPNLTFSTLTVSNMSPEDSSIYLCSVEGQLNTEAFFGQGTRLTVV.

This clone appeared a few times. This rearrangement joins TRBV6-6 to TRBJ1-1; D gene unclear. Germline loops: CDR1 MNHNY, CDR2 SVGAGI (reference sequence). The V end was cut by 5 bases, the J end by 5 bases, with 9 bases between. This CDR3 is built from 12 residues. This chain's CDR3 is CASSPTWTEAFF. CDR3 nucleotides: TGTGCCAGCAGTCCCACATGGACTGAAGCTTTCTTT.

This sequence joins TRBV18 and TRBJ1-4; D is ambiguous. From germline, CDR1 is KGHSH and CDR2 LQKENI. This CDR3 has 15 residues. The V end lost 2 bases, the J end lost 4 bases, and 11 bases lay between the germline ends. CDR3 residues: CASSPIWRVNEKLFF. As DNA, the CDR3 is TGTGCCAGCTCACCAATCTGGAGGGTTAATGAAAAACTGTTTTTT.

This rearrangement joins TRBV5-1 to TRBJ2-7; 7 positions agree with TRBD1. The J segment lost 0 bases and the V segment lost 0 bases, leaving 3 bases of the junction unmatched. Per germline, CDR1 SGHRS and CDR2 YFSETQ. The CDR3 runs 15 residues. CDR3 sequence reads: CASSLEQGSSYEQYF. Here the CDR3 DNA reads TGCGCCAGCAGCTTGGAACAGGGGAGCTCCTACGAGCAGTACTTC.